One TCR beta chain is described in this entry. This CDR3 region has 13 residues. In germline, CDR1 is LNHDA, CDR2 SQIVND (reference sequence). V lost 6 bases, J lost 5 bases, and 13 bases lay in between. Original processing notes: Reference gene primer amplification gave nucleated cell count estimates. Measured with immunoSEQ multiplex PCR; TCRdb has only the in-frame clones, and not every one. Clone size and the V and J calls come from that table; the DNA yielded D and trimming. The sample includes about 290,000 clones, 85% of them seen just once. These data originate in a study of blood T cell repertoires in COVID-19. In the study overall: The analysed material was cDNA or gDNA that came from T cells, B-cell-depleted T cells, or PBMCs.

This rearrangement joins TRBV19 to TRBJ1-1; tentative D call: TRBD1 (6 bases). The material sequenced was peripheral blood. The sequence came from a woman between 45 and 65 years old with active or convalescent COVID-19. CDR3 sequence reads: CASSARGRTEAFF. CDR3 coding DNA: TGTGCCAGTAGCGCCAGGGGTCGGACTGAAGCTTTCTTT.